This TCR beta chain was obtained from a study of cytomegalovirus exposure and HLA in healthy donors. In the study overall: Clustering assigned approximately 79% of the approximately 400 genotyped donors to the Caucasian-associated ancestry cluster.

Germline assignment: CDR1 LGHNA and CDR2 YSLEER. CDR3 length: 13 residues. Study outcomes and limitations: A highly shared variant cluster was judged a likely technical artifact.

This PCR relied on a set of 60 Vbeta primers and 13 Jbeta primers. Sequencing used immunoSEQ multiplex PCR; TCRdb keeps in-frame clones, though not all of them. The data contain about 190,000 clones, around 85% of them singletons. In regard to this clone: Its antigen is not identified. One end of the junction fails to match germline, which may point to a read error.

The chain recombines TRBV4-3 with TRBJ2-1, with TRBD2 as a possible D gene (5 bases). The receptor comes from a man between 18 and 29 years old in good health and CMV-seronegative. Material for sequencing was PBMCs. The CDR3 DNA reads TGCGCCAGCAGCCGGGTGGGCGGACTTGAGGCGATCTTC. This translates into CASSRVGGLEAIF.